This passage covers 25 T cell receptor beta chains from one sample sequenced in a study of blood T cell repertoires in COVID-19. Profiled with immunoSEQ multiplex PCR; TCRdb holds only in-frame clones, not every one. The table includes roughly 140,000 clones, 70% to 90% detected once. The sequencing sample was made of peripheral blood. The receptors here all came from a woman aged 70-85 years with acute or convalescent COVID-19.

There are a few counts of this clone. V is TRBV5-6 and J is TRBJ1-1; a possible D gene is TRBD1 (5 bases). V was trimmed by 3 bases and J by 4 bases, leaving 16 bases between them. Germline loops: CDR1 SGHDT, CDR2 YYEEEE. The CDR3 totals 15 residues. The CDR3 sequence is CASSSTVSGATEAFF. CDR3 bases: TGTGCCAGCAGCTCAACTGTGAGTGGGGCCACTGAAGCTTTCTTT.

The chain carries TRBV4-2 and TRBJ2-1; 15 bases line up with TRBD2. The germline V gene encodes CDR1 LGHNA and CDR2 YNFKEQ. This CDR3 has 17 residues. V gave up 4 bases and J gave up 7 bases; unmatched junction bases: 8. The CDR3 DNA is TGTGCCAGCAGCCTTAGGACTAGCGGGGGGGCACGGAATGAGCAGTTCTTC. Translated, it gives CASSLRTSGGARNEQFF.

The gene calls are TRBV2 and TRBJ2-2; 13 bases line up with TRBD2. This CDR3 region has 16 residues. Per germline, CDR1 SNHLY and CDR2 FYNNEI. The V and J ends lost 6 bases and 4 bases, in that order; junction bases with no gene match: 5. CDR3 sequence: CASSGTSGVLTGELFF. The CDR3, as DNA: TGTGCCAGCAGCGGGACTAGCGGGGTACTCACCGGGGAGCTGTTTTTT.

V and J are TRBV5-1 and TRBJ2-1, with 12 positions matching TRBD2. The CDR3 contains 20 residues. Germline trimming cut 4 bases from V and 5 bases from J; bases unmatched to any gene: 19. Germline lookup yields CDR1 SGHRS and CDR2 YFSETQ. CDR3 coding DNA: TGCGCCAGCAGCCCGACGACTAGCGGGGGTCTAGTCAAAACAAACAATGAGCAGTTCTTC. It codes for CASSPTTSGGLVKTNNEQFF.

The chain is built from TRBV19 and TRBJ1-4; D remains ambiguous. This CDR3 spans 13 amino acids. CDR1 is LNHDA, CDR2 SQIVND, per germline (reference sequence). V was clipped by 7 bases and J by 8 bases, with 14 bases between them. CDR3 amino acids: CASTGSVGEKLFF. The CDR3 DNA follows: TGTGCCAGTACCGGGTCTGTAGGCGAAAAACTGTTTTTT.

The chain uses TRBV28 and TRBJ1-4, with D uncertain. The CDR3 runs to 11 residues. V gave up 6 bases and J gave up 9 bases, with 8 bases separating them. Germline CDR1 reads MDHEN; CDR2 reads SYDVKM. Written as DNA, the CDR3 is TGTGCCAGCAGAGAGTTGCAAAAACTGTTTTTT. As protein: CASRELQKLFF.

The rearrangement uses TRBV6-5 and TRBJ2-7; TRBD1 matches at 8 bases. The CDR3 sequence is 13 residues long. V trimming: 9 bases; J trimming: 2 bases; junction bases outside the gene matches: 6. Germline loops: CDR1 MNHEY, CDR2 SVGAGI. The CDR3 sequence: CASRTGKTYEQYF. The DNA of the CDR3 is TGTGCCAGTAGGACAGGGAAAACCTACGAGCAGTACTTC.

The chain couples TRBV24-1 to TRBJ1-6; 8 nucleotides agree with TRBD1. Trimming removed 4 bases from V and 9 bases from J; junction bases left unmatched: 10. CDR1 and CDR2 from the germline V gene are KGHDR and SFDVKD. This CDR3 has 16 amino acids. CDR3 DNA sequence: TGTGCCACCAGTGAAACCCAGGGGGCAGGTGGTTCACCCCTCCACTTT. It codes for CATSETQGAGGSPLHF.

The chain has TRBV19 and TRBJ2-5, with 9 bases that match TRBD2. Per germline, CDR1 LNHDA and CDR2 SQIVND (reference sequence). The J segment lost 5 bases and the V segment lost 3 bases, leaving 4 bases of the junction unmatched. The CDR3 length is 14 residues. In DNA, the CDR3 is TGTGCCAGTAGTATTTCCGGGACTAGCGAGACCCAGTACTTC. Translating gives CASSISGTSETQYF.

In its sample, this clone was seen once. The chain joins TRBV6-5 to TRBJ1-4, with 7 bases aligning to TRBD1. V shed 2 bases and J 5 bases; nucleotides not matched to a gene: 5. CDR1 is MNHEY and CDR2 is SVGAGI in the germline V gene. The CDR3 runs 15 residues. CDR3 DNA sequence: TGTGCCAGCAGTTACCAGACAGGGCTCAATGAAAAACTGTTTTTT. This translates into CASSYQTGLNEKLFF.

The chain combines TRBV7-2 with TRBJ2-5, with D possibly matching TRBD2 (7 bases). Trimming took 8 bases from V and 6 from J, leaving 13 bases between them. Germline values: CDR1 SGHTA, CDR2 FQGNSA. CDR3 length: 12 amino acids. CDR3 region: CASGGASKTQYF. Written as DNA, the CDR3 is TGTGCCAGCGGGGGGGCCAGTAAGACCCAGTACTTC.

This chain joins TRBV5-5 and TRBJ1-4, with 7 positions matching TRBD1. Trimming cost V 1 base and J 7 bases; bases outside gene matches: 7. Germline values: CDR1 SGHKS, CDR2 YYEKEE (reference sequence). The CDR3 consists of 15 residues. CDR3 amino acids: CASSLRRAGGEKLFF. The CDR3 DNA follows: TGTGCCAGCAGCTTGAGACGGGCAGGGGGTGAAAAACTGTTTTTT. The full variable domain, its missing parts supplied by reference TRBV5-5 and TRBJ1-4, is DAGVTQSPTHLIKTRGQQVTLRCSPISGHKSVSWYQQVLGQGPQFIFQYYEKEERGRGNFPDRFSARQFPNYSSELNVNALLLGDSALYLCASSLRRAGGEKLFFGSGTQLSVL.

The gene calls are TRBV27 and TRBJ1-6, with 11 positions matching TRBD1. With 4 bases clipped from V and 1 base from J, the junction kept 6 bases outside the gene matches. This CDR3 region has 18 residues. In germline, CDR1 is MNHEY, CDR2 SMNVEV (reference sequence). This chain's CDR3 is CASSSPGQGASYNSPLHF. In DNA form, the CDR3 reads TGTGCCAGCAGTTCCCCCGGACAGGGGGCGTCCTATAATTCACCCCTCCACTTT.

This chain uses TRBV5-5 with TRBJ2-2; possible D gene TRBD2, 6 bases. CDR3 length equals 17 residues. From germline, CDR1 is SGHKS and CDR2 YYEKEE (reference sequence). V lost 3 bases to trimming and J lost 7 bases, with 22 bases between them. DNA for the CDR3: TGTGCCAGCAGCTCCCCCCCGGGGGATCTGTTAATCGGGGAGCTGTTTTTT. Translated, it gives CASSSPPGDLLIGELFF.

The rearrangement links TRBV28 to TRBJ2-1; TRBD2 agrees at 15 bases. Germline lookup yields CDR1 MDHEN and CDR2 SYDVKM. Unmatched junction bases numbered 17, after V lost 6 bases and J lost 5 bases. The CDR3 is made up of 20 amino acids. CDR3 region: CASSPHPGLAGGVSNNEQFF. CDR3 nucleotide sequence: TGTGCCAGCAGCCCTCACCCGGGACTAGCGGGGGGTGTAAGTAACAATGAGCAGTTCTTC.

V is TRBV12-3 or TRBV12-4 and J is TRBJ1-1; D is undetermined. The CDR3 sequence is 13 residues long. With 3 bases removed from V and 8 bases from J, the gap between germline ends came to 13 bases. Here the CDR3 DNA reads TGTGCCAGCAGTTTTCTCAGTCTCTCCGAAGCTTTCTTT. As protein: CASSFLSLSEAFF.

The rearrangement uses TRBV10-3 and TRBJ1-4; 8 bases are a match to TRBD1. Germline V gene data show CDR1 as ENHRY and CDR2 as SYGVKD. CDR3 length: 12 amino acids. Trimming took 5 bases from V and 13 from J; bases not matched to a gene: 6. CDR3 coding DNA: TGTGCCATCAGTCCCGGACAGGGCGGACTGTTTTTT. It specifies CAISPGQGGLFF.

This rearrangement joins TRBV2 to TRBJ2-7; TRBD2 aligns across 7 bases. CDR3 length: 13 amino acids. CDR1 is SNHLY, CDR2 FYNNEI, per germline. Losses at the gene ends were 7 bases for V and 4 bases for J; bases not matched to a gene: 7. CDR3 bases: TGTGCCAGCAAAAGCGGGGCCGGGTACGAGCAGTACTTC. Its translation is CASKSGAGYEQYF. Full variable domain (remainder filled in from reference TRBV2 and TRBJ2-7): EPEVTQTPSHQVTQMGQEVILRCVPISNHLYFYWYRQILGQKVEFLVSFYNNEISEKSEIFDDQFSVERPDGSNFTLKIRSTKLEDSAMYFCASKSGAGYEQYFGPGTRLTVT.

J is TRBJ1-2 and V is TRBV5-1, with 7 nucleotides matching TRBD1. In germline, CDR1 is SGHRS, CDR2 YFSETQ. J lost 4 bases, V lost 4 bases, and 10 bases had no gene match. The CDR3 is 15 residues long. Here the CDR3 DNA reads TGCGCCAGCAGCCCTATACCGACAGGGACCTATGGCTACACCTTC. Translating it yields CASSPIPTGTYGYTF.

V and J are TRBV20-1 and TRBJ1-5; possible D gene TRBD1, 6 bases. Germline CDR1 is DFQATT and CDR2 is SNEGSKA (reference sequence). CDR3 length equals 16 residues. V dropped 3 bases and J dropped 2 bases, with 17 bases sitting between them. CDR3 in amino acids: CSASFPWAGGNQPQHF. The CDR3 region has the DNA TGCAGTGCTAGTTTCCCTTGGGCAGGGGGCAATCAGCCCCAGCATTTT.

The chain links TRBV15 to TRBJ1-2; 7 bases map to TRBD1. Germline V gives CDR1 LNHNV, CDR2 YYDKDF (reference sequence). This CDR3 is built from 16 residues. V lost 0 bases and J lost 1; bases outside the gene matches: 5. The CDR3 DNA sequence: TGTGCCACCAGCAGAGATCTTCAGGGGGTTAACTATGGCTACACCTTC. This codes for CATSRDLQGVNYGYTF.

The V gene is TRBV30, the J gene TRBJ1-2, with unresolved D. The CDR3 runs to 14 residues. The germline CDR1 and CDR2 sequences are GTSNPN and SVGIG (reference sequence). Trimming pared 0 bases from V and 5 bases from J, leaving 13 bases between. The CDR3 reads CAWSVRRAYYGYTF. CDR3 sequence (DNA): TGTGCCTGGAGTGTTCGGCGGGCCTATTATGGCTACACCTTC.

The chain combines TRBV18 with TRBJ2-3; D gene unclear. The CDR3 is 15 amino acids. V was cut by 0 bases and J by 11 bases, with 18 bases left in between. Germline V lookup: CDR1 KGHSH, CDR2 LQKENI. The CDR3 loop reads CASSPPNAPAGEQYF. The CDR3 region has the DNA TGTGCCAGCTCACCACCTAACGCCCCGGCAGGTGAGCAGTATTTT.

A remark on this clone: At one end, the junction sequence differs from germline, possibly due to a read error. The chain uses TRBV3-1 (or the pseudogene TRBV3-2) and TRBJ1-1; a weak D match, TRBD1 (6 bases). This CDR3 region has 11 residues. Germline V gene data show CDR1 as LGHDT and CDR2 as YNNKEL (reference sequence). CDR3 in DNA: TGTGCCAGCAGCCGGGGGACACTACCGCAATTT. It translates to CASSRGTLPQF.

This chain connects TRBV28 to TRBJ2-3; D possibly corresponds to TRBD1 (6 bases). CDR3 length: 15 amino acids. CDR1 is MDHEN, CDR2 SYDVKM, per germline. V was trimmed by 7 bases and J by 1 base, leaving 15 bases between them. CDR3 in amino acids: CASNPVTGGTDTQYF. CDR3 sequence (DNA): TGTGCCAGCAATCCCGTGACAGGTGGCACAGATACGCAGTATTTT.